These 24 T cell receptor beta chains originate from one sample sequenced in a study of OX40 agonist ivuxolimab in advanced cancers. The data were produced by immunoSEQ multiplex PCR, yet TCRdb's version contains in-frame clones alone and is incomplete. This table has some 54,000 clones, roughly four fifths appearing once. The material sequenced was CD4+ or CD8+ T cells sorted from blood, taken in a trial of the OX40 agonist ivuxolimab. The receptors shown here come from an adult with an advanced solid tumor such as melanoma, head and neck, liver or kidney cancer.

CDR3 DNA sequence: TGCGCCAGCAGCTTGGCGGTCGGGGCAGGGGCTTACGAGCAGTACTTC. Translating gives CASSLAVGAGAYEQYF. The chain joins TRBV5-1 to TRBJ2-7; TRBD1 is a possible D gene (6 bases). Trimming took 0 bases from V and 4 from J, leaving 17 bases between them. The CDR3 consists of 16 residues. Germline V gene data show CDR1 as SGHRS and CDR2 as YFSETQ. Variable domain in full (rest from reference TRBV5-1 and TRBJ2-7): KAGVTQTPRYLIKTRGQQVTLSCSPISGHRSVSWYQQTPGQGLQFLFEYFSETQRNKGNFPGRFSGRQFSNSRSEMNVSTLELGDSALYLCASSLAVGAGAYEQYFGPGTRLTVT.

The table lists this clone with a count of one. The CDR3 nucleotides read TGTGCCACCCTTCCGGGGGAAGCTGGCTACACCTTC. Translated: CATLPGEAGYTF. The chain carries TRBV28 and TRBJ1-2, with a tentative D call TRBD1 (5 bases). The length of the CDR3 is 12 residues. In germline, CDR1 is MDHEN, CDR2 SYDVKM. Trimming stripped 10 bases from V and 7 bases from J, with 16 bases between.

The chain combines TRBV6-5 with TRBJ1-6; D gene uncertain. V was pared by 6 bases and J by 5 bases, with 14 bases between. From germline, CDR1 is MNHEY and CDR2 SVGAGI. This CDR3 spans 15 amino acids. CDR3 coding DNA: TGTGCCAGCAGGGCACCGGGCAGCAATAATTCACCCCTCCACTTT. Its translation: CASRAPGSNNSPLHF.

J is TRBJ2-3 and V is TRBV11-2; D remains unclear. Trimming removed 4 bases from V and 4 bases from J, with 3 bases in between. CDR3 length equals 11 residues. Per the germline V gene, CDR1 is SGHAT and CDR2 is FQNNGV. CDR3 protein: CASSSSDTQYF. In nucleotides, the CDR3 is TGTGCCAGCAGCTCGTCAGATACGCAGTATTTT.

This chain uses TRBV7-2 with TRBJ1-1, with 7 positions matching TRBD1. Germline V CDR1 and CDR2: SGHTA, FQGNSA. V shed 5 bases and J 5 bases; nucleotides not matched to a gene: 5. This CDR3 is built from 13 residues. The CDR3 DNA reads TGTGCCAGCAGCCTTACAGGGGAGACTGAAGCTTTCTTT. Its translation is CASSLTGETEAFF.

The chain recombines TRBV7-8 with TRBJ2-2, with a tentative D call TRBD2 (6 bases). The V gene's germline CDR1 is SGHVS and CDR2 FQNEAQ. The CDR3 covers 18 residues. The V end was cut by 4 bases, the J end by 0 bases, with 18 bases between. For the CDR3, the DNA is TGTGCCAGCAGCTCCCAGGCGGCGGGACCATCGAACACCGGGGAGCTGTTTTTT. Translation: CASSSQAAGPSNTGELFF.

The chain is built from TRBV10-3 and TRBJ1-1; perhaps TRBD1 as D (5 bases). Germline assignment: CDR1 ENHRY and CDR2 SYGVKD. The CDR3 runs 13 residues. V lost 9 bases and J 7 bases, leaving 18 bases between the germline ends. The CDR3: CAITYEGKGEAFF. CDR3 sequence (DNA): TGTGCCATTACATACGAGGGGAAGGGTGAAGCTTTCTTT.

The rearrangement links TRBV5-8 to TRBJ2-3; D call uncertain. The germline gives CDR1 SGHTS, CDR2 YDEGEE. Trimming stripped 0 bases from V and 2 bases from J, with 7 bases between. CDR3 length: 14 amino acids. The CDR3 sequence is CASSLAVTTDTQYF. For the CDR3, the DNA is TGTGCCAGCAGCTTGGCCGTAACCACAGATACGCAGTATTTT. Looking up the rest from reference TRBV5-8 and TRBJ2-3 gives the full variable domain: EAGVTQSPTHLIKTRGQQATLRCSPISGHTSVYWYQQALGLGLQFLLWYDEGEERNRGNFPPRFSGRQFPNYSSELNVNALELEDSALYLCASSLAVTTDTQYFGPGTRLTVL.

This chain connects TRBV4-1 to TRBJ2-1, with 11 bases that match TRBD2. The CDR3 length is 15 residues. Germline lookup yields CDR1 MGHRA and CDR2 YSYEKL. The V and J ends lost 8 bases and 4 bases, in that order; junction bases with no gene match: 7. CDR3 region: CASGRLAGPYNEQFF. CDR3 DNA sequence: TGCGCCAGCGGCAGACTAGCGGGACCATACAATGAGCAGTTCTTC.

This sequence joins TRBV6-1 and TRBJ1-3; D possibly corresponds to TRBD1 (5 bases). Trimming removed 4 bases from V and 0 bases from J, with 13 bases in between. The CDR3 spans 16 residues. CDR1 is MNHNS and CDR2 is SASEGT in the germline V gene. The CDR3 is CASSVQGLSSGNTIYF. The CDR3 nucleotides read TGTGCCAGCAGTGTTCAGGGCCTAAGCTCTGGAAACACCATATATTTT.

The CDR3 sequence: CASSPFFDRGKRVFF. CDR3 DNA sequence: TGTGCCAGCAGTCCCTTCTTCGACAGGGGGAAAAGGGTGTTTTTT. The chain is built from TRBV27 and TRBJ1-4; 9 nucleotides align to TRBD1. This CDR3 has 15 residues. The V segment lost 5 bases and the J segment 15 bases; nucleotides outside the gene matches: 16. The germline V gene encodes CDR1 MNHEY and CDR2 SMNVEV (reference sequence). Filled out from reference TRBV27 and TRBJ1-4, the complete variable domain reads EAQVTQNPRYLITVTGKKLTVTCSQNMNHEYMSWYRQDPGLGLRQIYYSMNVEVTDKGDVPEGYKVSRKEKRNFPLILESPSPNQTSLYFCASSPFFDRGKRVFFGSGTQLSVL.

Here the CDR3 reads CASSLVGQGGYTF. The CDR3 region has the DNA TGTGCCAGCAGCTTGGTCGGACAGGGGGGCTACACCTTC. The V and J genes are TRBV5-6 and TRBJ1-2; 9 nucleotides agree with TRBD1. V lost 0 bases to trimming and J lost 8 bases; unmatched junction nucleotides: 2. The CDR3 is 13 amino acids. Per germline, CDR1 SGHDT and CDR2 YYEEEE.

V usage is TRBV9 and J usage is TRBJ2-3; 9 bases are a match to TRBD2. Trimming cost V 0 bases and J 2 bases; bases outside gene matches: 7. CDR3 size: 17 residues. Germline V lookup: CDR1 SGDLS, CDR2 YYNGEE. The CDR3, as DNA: TGTGCCAGCAGCGTAGCTCGACTAGCGGAAGTCACAGATACGCAGTATTTT. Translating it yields CASSVARLAEVTDTQYF.

CDR3 bases: TGTGCCAGCAGCTTATCCCTAGTCGAGCAGTACTTC. It encodes CASSLSLVEQYF. This chain connects TRBV7-2 to TRBJ2-7; D is undetermined. CDR1 is SGHTA, CDR2 FQGNSA, per germline. Trimming took 2 bases from V and 6 from J, leaving 8 bases between them. The length of the CDR3 is 12 residues. Supplemented by reference TRBV7-2 and TRBJ2-7, the full variable domain reads GAGVSQSPSNKVTEKGKDVELRCDPISGHTALYWYRQSLGQGLEFLIYFQGNSAPDKSGLPSDRFSAERTGGSVSTLTIQRTQQEDSAVYLCASSLSLVEQYFGPGTRLTVT.

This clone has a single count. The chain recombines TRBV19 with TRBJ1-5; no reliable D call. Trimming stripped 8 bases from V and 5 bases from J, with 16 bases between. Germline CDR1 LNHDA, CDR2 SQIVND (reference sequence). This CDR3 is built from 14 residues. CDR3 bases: TGTGCCAGTGCGGCCCGGGGTTCATATCAGCCCCAGCATTTT. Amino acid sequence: CASAARGSYQPQHF.

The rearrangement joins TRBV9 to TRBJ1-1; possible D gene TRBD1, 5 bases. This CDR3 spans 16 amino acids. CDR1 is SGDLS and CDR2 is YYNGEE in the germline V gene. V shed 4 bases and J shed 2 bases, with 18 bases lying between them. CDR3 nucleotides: TGTGCCAGCAGCCCCCGTAGTGGGGGATCCAACACTGAAGCTTTCTTT. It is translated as CASSPRSGGSNTEAFF.

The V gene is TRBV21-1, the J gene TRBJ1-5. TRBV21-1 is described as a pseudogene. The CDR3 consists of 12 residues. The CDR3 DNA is TGTGCCAGCAGCAGTCCCGGGCCCCCCCAGCATTTT. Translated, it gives CASSSPGPPQHF.

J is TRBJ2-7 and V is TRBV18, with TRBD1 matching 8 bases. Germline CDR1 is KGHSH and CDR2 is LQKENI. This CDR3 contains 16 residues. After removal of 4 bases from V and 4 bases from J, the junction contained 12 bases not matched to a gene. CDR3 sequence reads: CASSLSDRVLGYEQYF. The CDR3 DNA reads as TGTGCCAGCTCACTGTCGGACAGGGTCCTAGGGTACGAGCAGTACTTC.

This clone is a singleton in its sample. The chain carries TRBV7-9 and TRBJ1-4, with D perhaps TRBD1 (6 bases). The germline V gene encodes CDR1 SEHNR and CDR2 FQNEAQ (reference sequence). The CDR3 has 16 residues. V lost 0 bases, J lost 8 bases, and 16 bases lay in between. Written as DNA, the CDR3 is TGTGCCAGCAGCTTAGCGGTGGGGGCCGAGGGCGAAAAACTGTTTTTT. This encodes CASSLAVGAEGEKLFF.

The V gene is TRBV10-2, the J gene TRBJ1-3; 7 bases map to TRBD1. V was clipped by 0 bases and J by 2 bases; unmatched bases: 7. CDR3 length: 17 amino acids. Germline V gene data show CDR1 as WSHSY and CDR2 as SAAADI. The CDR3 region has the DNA TGCGCCAGCAGTGAGTCAGCACTGACAGGGACTGGAAACACCATATATTTT. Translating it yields CASSESALTGTGNTIYF.

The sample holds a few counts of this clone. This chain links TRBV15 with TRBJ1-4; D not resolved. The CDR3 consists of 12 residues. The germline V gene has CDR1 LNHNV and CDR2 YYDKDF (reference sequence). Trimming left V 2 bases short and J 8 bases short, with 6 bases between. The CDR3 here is CATSRIQEKLFF. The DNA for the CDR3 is TGTGCCACCAGCAGAATACAGGAAAAACTGTTTTTT.

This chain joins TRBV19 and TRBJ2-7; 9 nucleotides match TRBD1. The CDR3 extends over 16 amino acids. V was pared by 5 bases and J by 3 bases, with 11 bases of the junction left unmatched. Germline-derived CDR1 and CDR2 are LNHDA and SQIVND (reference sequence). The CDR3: CASSVNHRDRDYEQYF. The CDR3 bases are TGTGCCAGTAGTGTTAATCACCGGGACAGGGACTACGAGCAGTACTTC.

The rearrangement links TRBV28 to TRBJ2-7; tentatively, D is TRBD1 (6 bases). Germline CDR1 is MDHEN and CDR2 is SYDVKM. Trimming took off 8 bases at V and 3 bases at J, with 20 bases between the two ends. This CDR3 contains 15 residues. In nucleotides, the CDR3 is TGTGCCAGCGTACCCACTGGACAGAACCTCTACGAGCAGTACTTC. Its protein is CASVPTGQNLYEQYF.

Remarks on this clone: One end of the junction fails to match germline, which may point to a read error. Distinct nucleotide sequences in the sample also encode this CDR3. The DNA of the CDR3 is TGCGCCAGCACCCGGGACAGGACCTACGAGCAGTACTTC. The encoded protein is CASTRDRTYEQYF. The gene calls are TRBV6-6 and TRBJ2-7, with 8 bases lining up with TRBD1. The V gene's germline CDR1 is MNHNY and CDR2 SVGAGI (reference sequence). There are 13 residues in the CDR3.